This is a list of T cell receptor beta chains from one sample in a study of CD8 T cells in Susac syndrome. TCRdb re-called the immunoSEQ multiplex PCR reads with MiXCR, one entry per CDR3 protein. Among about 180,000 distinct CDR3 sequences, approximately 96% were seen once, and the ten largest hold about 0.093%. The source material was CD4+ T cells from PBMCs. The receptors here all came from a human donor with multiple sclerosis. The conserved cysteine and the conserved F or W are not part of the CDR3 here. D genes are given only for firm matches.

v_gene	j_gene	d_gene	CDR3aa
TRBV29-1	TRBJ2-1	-	SVEYGGLYNEQF
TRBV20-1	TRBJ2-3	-	SAPDRRTDGATDTQY
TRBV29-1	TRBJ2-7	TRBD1	SGIQGASDEQY
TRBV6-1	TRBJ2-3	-	ASSESIGPTDTQY
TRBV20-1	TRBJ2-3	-	SARRGAESPDTQY
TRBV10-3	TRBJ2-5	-	AISDIQTQY
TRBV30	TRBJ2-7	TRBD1	AWRRDRVYEQY
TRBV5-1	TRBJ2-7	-	ASSSPQLYEQY
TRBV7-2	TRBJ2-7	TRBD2	ASSSRAGGRWKQY
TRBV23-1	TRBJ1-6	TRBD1	ASIPGQLNSPLH
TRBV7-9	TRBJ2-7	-	ASSPLPYEQY
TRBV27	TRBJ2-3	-	ASRKFTDTQY
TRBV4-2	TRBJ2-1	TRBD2	ASSQARLAERYNEQF
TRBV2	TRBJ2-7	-	ASSEDPYEQY
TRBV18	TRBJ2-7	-	ASSPDDRTYEQY
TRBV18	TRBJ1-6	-	ASSPARGINSPLH
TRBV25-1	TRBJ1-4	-	ASSEMYREKLF
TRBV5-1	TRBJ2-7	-	ASSLMGQGLGEQY
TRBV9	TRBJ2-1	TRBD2	ASSVGGLAGGPNNEQF
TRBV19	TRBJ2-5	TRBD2	ASSSGTSLETQY
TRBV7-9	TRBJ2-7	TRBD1	ASSSPPGSRGLFDEQY
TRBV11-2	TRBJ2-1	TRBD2	ASSLAGLGEQF
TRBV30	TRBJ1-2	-	AWSVGGQLAYGYT
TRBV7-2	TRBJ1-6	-	ASSSSKVDSPLH
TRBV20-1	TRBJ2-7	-	SARPPASADEQY
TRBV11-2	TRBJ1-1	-	ASSLGVENTEAF
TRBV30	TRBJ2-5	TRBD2	AWSRGTSGGSETQY